What follows is one T cell receptor beta chain and its context. Its antigen remains unknown. This entry comes from a study of shared clonotypes between healthy human individuals. Findings and caveats of the study: Clonotype sharing among donors likely depends on sequencing depth. Researchers sampled blood only, noting tissue repertoires likely differ.

Data came from immunoSEQ multiplex PCR; TCRdb stores just in-frame clones and leaves some out. The table records roughly 1,800,000 clones, less than 95% of them present only once. This CDR3 has 14 residues. Germline CDR1 reads PRHDT; CDR2 reads FYEKMQ (reference sequence). The V gene lost 8 bases and the J gene lost 1 base, with 12 bases spanning the gap. The naive CD8 fraction comprised CD45RO-negative cells positively selected for CCR7 and excluded terminally differentiated effector memory CD45RA+ cells. The V and J genes are TRBV13 and TRBJ1-3; D not certain. Material for sequencing was naive CD8+ T cells sorted from blood. This sequence was found in a man younger than 30 in good health. The CDR3 region is CASSEGGSGNTIYF. DNA of the CDR3: TGTGCCAGCTCCGAGGGTGGTTCTGGAAACACCATATATTTT. Full variable domain (remainder filled in from reference TRBV13 and TRBJ1-3): AAGVIQSPRHLIKEKRETATLKCYPIPRHDTVYWYQQGPGQDPQFLISFYEKMQSDKGSIPDRFSAQQFSDYHSELNMSSLELGDSALYFCASSEGGSGNTIYFGEGSWLTVV.